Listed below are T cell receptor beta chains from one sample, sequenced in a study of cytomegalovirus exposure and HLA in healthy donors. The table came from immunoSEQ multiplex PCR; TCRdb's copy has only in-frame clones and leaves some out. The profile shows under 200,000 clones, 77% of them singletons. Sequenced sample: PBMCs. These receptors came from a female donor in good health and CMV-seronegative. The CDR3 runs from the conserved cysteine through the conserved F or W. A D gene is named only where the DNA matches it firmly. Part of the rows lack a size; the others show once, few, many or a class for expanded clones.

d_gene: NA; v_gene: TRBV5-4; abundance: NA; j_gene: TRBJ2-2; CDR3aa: CASSFGGHTNTGELFF; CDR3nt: TGTGCCAGCAGCTTTGGCGGACATACAAACACCGGGGAGCTGTTTTTT
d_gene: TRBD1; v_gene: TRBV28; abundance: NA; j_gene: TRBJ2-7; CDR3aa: CASSPGDRVWYEQYF; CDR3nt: TGTGCCAGCAGTCCGGGGGACAGGGTATGGTACGAGCAGTACTTC
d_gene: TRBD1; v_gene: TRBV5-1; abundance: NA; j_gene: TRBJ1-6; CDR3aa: CASSGGQGTYSPLHF; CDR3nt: TGCGCCAGCAGCGGCGGACAGGGGACTTATTCACCCCTCCACTTT
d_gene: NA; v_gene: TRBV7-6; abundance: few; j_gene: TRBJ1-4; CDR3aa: CASSFNIATNEKLFF; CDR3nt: TGTGCCAGCAGCTTTAACATTGCAACTAATGAAAAACTGTTTTTT
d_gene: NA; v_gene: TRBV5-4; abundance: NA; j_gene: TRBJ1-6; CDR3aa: CASSSGSYNSPLHF; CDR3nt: TGTGCCAGCAGCTCGGGCTCCTATAATTCACCCCTCCACTTT
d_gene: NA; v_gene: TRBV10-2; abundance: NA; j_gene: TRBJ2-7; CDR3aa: CASNRDITTYEQYF; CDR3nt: TGCGCCAGCAACCGGGACATTACTACCTACGAGCAGTACTTC
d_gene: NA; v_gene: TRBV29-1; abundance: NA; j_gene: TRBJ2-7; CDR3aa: CSVESFGALKAYEQYF; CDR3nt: TGCAGCGTTGAATCTTTTGGGGCCCTGAAGGCCTACGAGCAGTACTTC
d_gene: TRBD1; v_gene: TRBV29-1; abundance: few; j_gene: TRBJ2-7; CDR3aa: CSVEGGDRGYEQYF; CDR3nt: TGCAGCGTTGAAGGGGGGGACAGGGGCTACGAGCAGTACTTC
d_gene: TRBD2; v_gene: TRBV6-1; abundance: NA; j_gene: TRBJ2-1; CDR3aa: CASSANSGSPHEQFF; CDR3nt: TGTGCCAGCAGCGCAAATAGCGGGAGTCCCCATGAGCAGTTCTTC
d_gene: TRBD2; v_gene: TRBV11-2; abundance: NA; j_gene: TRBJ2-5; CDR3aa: CASSLLTSGSETQYF; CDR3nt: TGTGCCAGCAGCTTGCTAACTAGCGGGAGTGAGACCCAGTACTTC
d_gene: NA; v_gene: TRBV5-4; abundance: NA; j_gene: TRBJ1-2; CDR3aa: CASSPTIDQGNYGYTF; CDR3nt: TGTGCCAGCAGCCCTACTATTGATCAGGGTAACTATGGCTACACCTTC
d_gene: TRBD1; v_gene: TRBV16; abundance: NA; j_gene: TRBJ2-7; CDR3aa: CASSQSRQGVGEQYF; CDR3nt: TGTGCCAGCAGCCAATCTCGACAGGGGGTTGGCGAGCAGTACTTC
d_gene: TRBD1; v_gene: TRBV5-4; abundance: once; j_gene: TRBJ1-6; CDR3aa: CASSLARTGGHNSPLHF; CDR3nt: TGTGCCAGCAGCTTGGCACGGACAGGGGGCCATAATTCACCCCTCCACTTT
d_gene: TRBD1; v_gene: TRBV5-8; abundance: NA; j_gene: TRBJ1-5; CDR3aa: CASSSDRDQPQHF; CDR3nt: TGTGCCAGCAGCTCGGACAGGGATCAGCCCCAGCATTTT
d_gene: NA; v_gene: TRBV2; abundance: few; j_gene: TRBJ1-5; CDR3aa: CASSETTGNQPQHF; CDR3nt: TGTGCCAGCAGTGAAACGACGGGTAATCAGCCCCAGCATTTT
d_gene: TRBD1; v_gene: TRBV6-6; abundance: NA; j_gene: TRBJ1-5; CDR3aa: CASRSTGGYNQPQHF; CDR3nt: TGTGCCAGCAGGTCGACAGGGGGGTACAATCAGCCCCAGCATTTT
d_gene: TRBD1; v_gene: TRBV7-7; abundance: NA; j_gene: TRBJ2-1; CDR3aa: CASSPMGQGYNEQFF; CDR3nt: TGTGCCAGCAGCCCTATGGGACAGGGCTACAATGAGCAGTTCTTC
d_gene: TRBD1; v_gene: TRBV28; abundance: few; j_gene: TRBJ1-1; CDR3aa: CASSQSAPDRGRDTEAFF; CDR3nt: TGTGCCAGCAGTCAGAGCGCCCCCGACAGGGGCAGGGACACTGAAGCTTTCTTT
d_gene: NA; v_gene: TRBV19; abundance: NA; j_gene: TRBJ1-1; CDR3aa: CASTPPVPTEAFF; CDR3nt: TGTGCCAGTACCCCTCCGGTTCCCACTGAAGCTTTCTTT
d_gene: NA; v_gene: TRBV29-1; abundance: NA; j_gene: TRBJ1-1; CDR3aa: CSGLRGDTEAFF; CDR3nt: TGCAGCGGACTTCGGGGTGACACTGAAGCTTTCTTT
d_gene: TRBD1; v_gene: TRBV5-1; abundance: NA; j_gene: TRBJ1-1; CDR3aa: CASSSRTGKTNTEAFF; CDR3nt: TGCGCCAGCAGCTCCAGGACAGGGAAGACGAACACTGAAGCTTTCTTT
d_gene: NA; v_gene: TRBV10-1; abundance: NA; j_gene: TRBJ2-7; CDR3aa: CASSEVGSVGEQYF; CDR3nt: TGCGCCAGCAGTGAAGTAGGGAGTGTGGGCGAGCAGTACTTC